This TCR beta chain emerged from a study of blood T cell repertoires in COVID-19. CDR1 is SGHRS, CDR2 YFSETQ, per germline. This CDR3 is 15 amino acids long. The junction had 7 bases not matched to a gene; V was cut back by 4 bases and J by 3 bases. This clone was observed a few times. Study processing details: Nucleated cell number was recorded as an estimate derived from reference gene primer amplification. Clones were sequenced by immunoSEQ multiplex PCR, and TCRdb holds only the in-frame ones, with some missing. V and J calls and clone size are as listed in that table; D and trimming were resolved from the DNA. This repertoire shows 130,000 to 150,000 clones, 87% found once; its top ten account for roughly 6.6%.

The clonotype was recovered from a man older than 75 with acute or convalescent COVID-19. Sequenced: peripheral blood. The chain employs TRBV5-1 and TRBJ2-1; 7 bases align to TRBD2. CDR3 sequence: CASSQSGLIYNEQFF. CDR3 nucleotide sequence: TGCGCCAGCAGCCAATCGGGACTAATCTACAATGAGCAGTTCTTC.